The following is a T cell receptor (beta chain) sequence with its context. The source of the sample is a study of identifying expanded T cells in peripheral blood. The V end was cut by 1 base, the J end by 4 bases, with 10 bases between. There are 13 residues in the CDR3. The germline gives CDR1 GTSNPN, CDR2 SVGIG (reference sequence). Assay: immunoSEQ multiplex PCR; the TCRdb copy retains only in-frame clones and omits some. This table holds some 99,000 clones, around 90% found once. Material for sequencing was blood. The TCR was taken from a person aged 18 to 75 in good health. This sequence joins TRBV30 and TRBJ1-2, with D possibly being TRBD1 (5 bases). The CDR3 loop is CAWSAGEVYGYTF. The CDR3 nucleotides are TGTGCCTGGAGTGCGGGGGAGGTCTATGGCTACACCTTC. Supplemented by reference TRBV30 and TRBJ1-2, the full variable domain reads SQTIHQWPATLVQPVGSPLSLECTVEGTSNPNLYWYRQAAGRGLQLLFYSVGIGQISSEVPQNLSASRPQDRQFILSSKKLLLSDSGFYLCAWSAGEVYGYTFGSGTRLTVV.